Given below is one T cell receptor (beta chain) in context. Its antigen is not yet known. No qualities accompany the bases; no much larger clone lies one base away. The sample belongs to a study of post-analysis software for immune sequencing data (dated by TCRdb to about 2015). Turning to the overall study: Relapsing-remitting, secondary progressive and progressive-relapsing multiple sclerosis were recorded as disease courses, and subtype annotation was lacking for some patients. Patient repertoires were compared against 11 to 12 previously published healthy control repertoires from donors aged about 6 to 26 years. A subset of samples was prepared in parallel using single-end sample barcoding, then pooled and co-amplified after Illumina adapter ligation.

What the work shows at the level of the full study, not this receptor alone: Patients showed significantly higher frequencies than controls for a few TRBV segments, among them TRBV5-6, TRBV5-1 and TRBV20-1. Strong co-clustering of samples prepared in the same batch was shown by direct clustering with F measure, prompting a batch-effect correction. The control group was slightly older than the multiple sclerosis patient group. Normalized Chao1 diversity was significantly lower in multiple sclerosis patients than controls, suggesting substantial peripheral T-cell clonal expansion.

TCR beta repertoires were profiled from peripheral blood of over 10 young patients with multiple sclerosis to demonstrate the VDJtools post-analysis software. Multiple sclerosis patients were children and adolescents aged roughly 6 to 17 years. The CDR1 and CDR2 encoded by the germline V gene are MDHEN and SYDVKM. Measured from the cysteine to the phenylalanine, the CDR3 is 16 residues long. Of the read, only the CDR3 DNA is kept; its 48 bases are in frame from base 1. V has 5 bases trimmed and J has 2 bases trimmed; junction bases matching no gene number 8. The library was prepared using PCR. Sequencer: Illumina HiSeq 2500. Unique molecular identifiers were incorporated into TCR beta cDNA libraries to reduce PCR and sequencing biases. Per 1 to 10 million input T cells, some 500,000 cDNA molecules were obtained, such that each molecule approximated one T cell. Patient libraries were prepared and sequenced with the same protocol used for the earlier healthy control dataset. Samples belonging to the same batch were prepared together, multiplexed and sequenced on a shared HiSeq lane. On the authors' methods: MIGEC was used to process the raw barcoded reads, and molecular identifier groups with only a single read were discarded before consensus assembly and CDR3 extraction. Clonotype tables were post-analysed with VDJtools, normalizing diversity by down-sampling all datasets to the smallest sample size. Repertoire overlap clustering matched CDR3 amino acid but not nucleotide sequences to correct batch-related cross-sample contamination. In TCRdb, the public reads were trimmed at Q25 with fastp and aligned with MiXCR, with productive beta chains retained. Each CDR3 protein gets just one entry, which takes the most common genes and DNA from the rows behind it. The V and J calls come from TCRdb's annotation, not from the publication. This sample has 450,000 to 650,000 distinct CDR3 sequences in its table, and 44% of those were observed once. Jointly, the top ten make up 1.5% to 2% of the sample.

The sequence joins TRBV28 to TRBJ1-5; 8 bases in the junction line up with TRBD1. The TCR originated in a girl between 5 and 17 years old with multiple sclerosis. The sample was blood. The CDR3 sequence is CASSTRTGWGNQPQHF. The DNA sequence is TGTGCCAGCAGTACCCGGACAGGGTGGGGCAATCAGCCCCAGCATTTT.